This T cell receptor (beta chain) was identified during a study of cytotoxic CD8 clonotypes in ibrutinib-treated CLL. On the study more broadly: On average, about 92,000 productive rearrangements and some 240,000 productive templates per sample.

The method was immunoSEQ multiplex PCR; TCRdb's version includes in-frame clones alone and lacks a portion of them. The sample includes approximately 330,000 clones, almost 80% of them seen just once. Germline V gives CDR1 GTSNPN, CDR2 SVGIG (reference sequence). V lost 5 bases and J lost 2, with 19 bases in between. The CDR3 sequence is 16 residues long. The chain employs TRBV30 and TRBJ1-5; D is perhaps TRBD1 (5 bases). Sequencing used PBMCs, obtained before ibrutinib treatment. The source is a human donor with chronic lymphocytic leukemia. CDR3 sequence reads: CAWRTGHPEGNQPQHF. The CDR3 DNA reads TGTGCCTGGCGGACCGGACACCCTGAGGGCAATCAGCCCCAGCATTTT.